These 7 T cell receptor beta chains originate from one sample sequenced in a study of blood T cell repertoires in COVID-19 (dated by TCRdb to 2019 to 2021). Preparation of the library involved the immunoSEQ multiplex PCR assay. In TCRdb, the immuneACCESS table is reduced to in-frame sequences with V and J assigned. These tables do not hold every clone; where another copy was compared, an unresolved V gene accounts for under half, and the others remain unexplained. In this sample the table shows 200,000 to 300,000 clones, approximately 86% of which occur a single time. The top ten clonotypes cover roughly 7% of the sample. The sample was peripheral blood. These receptors came from a man in his fifties or sixties who had recovered from COVID-19.

The sample holds many counts of this clone. The chain couples TRBV2 to TRBJ1-2, with D maybe TRBD1 (5 bases). Germline loops: CDR1 SNHLY, CDR2 FYNNEI. This CDR3 spans 14 amino acids. The ends were cut back, 8 bases at V and 6 bases at J, with 19 bases in the middle. The CDR3: CASRKGFGGDGYTF. The DNA for the CDR3 is TGTGCCAGCCGAAAAGGGTTCGGGGGGGATGGCTACACCTTC.

The chain combines TRBV24-1 with TRBJ2-1; 8 bases match TRBD2. From germline, CDR1 is KGHDR and CDR2 SFDVKD. The CDR3 runs 16 residues. V was pared by 1 base and J by 9 bases, with 10 bases of the junction left unmatched. The CDR3 region has the DNA TGTGCCACCAGTGATTTTCCGTCTAGCGGGCACTTTGAGCAGTTCTTC. Amino acid sequence: CATSDFPSSGHFEQFF.

The V and J genes are TRBV5-8 and TRBJ1-4; 7 nucleotides agree with TRBD1. The CDR3 is 16 residues long. V lost 3 bases to trimming and J lost 4 bases; unmatched junction nucleotides: 9. Looked up from germline, CDR1 is SGHTS and CDR2 is YDEGEE. The CDR3 protein is CASSYPDRVGNEKLFF. In DNA, the CDR3 is TGTGCCAGCAGCTACCCCGACAGGGTAGGTAATGAAAAACTGTTTTTT.

CDR3 in amino acids: CASSFSGQGTNQPQHF. The CDR3, as DNA: TGTGCCAGCAGCTTTTCGGGACAGGGGACCAATCAGCCCCAGCATTTT. V usage is TRBV7-8 and J usage is TRBJ1-5; 10 positions match TRBD1. V lost 3 bases, J lost 3 bases, and 5 bases stayed unmatched. Germline V lookup: CDR1 SGHVS, CDR2 FQNEAQ. The CDR3 runs 16 residues.

The chain joins TRBV18 to TRBJ2-1, with D possibly matching TRBD1 (6 bases). Germline values: CDR1 KGHSH, CDR2 LQKENI. The V end was cut by 5 bases, the J end by 3 bases, with 14 bases between. The CDR3 extends over 15 amino acids. CDR3 DNA sequence: TGTGCCAGCTCAACCGGGACATCCAGCTACAATGAGCAGTTCTTC. Residues: CASSTGTSSYNEQFF.

The rearrangement links TRBV19 to TRBJ2-7; the match to TRBD1 covers 7 bases. Germline V gene data show CDR1 as LNHDA and CDR2 as SQIVND (reference sequence). Unmatched junction bases numbered 13, after V lost 7 bases and J lost 7 bases. This CDR3 is built from 14 residues. The CDR3: CASKGATRPPEQYF. CDR3 nucleotides: TGTGCCAGTAAGGGGGCCACTAGGCCGCCGGAGCAGTACTTC.

V gene TRBV28 combines with J gene TRBJ1-6; D possibly corresponds to TRBD1 (5 bases). Germline CDR1 MDHEN, CDR2 SYDVKM. The CDR3 consists of 13 residues. Trimming shortened V by 8 bases and J by 7 bases, and 12 bases separated the two germline ends. The CDR3 region has the DNA TGTGCCAGCCTTGCAGGGATGAATTCACCCCTCCACTTT. Protein: CASLAGMNSPLHF.